A single sample gave rise to the 8 T cell receptor beta chains below, sequenced in a study of T cell responses to AZD1222 COVID-19 vaccine. TCRdb keeps only in-frame clones here, not all; method: immunoSEQ multiplex PCR. The top ten hold roughly 1.3% of the sample, which has more than 75,000 clones, about 83% seen once. The sequenced sample was peripheral blood, obtained 28 days after the second AZD1222 dose. All receptors derive from an adult who received the AZD1222 COVID-19 vaccine.

The rearrangement uses TRBV2 and TRBJ2-7, with D tentatively TRBD2 (7 bases). CDR3 length equals 18 residues. V lost 7 bases and J lost 1, with 26 bases in between. Germline V lookup: CDR1 SNHLY, CDR2 FYNNEI. CDR3 sequence: CASTKGGLAVSRSYEQYF. CDR3 nucleotides: TGTGCCAGCACTAAAGGGGGGCTAGCGGTATCTCGTTCCTACGAGCAGTACTTC.

The chain carries TRBV28 and TRBJ1-1, with a weak D call TRBD1 (5 bases). CDR3 length equals 12 residues. The germline gives CDR1 MDHEN, CDR2 SYDVKM. Trimming pared 2 bases from V and 11 bases from J, leaving 12 bases between. The CDR3 here is CASSLGTMRAFF. In DNA form, the CDR3 reads TGTGCCAGCAGTTTAGGGACCATGAGGGCTTTCTTT.

Worth noting for this clone: The sample has other DNA sequences that encode this CDR3 too. V is TRBV28 and J is TRBJ2-2; no clear D gene. CDR1 is MDHEN and CDR2 is SYDVKM in the germline V gene. V dropped 6 bases and J dropped 1 base, with 3 bases sitting between them. CDR3 length: 12 amino acids. The CDR3 coding sequence is TGTGCCAGCAGCTTGAACACCGGGGAGCTGTTTTTT. Protein product: CASSLNTGELFF.

The DNA of the CDR3 is TGTGCCAGCAGCCCCACACTAGCGGGAGCGGGTGAGCAGTACTTC. Translating gives CASSPTLAGAGEQYF. The chain joins TRBV7-3 to TRBJ2-7, with 11 bases identical to TRBD2. There are 15 residues in the CDR3. Germline lookup yields CDR1 SGHTA and CDR2 FQGTGA. With 5 bases clipped from V and 7 bases from J, the junction kept 10 bases outside the gene matches.

The genes are TRBV7-9 and TRBJ1-4, with TRBD1 as a possible D gene (5 bases). The CDR3 consists of 14 residues. V lost 10 bases to trimming and J lost 6 bases, with 18 bases between them. Per the germline V gene, CDR1 is SEHNR and CDR2 is FQNEAQ (reference sequence). The CDR3 loop is CATSGGARYEKLFF. The CDR3, as DNA: TGTGCCACCTCCGGCGGGGCGCGGTATGAAAAACTGTTTTTT.

The chain employs TRBV15 and TRBJ2-7, with 12 bases identical to TRBD2. The CDR3 is 14 residues long. Per the germline V gene, CDR1 is LNHNV and CDR2 is YYDKDF (reference sequence). The V segment lost 9 bases and the J segment 2 bases; nucleotides outside the gene matches: 5. CDR3 amino acids: CATRLAGAAYEQYF. CDR3 nucleotide sequence: TGTGCCACGCGACTAGCGGGAGCGGCCTACGAGCAGTACTTC.

This chain joins TRBV7-8 and TRBJ1-1; unclear D gene. There are 14 residues in the CDR3. The V end was cut by 2 bases, the J end by 0 bases, with 7 bases between. Looked up from germline, CDR1 is SGHVS and CDR2 is FQNEAQ. As DNA, the CDR3 is TGTGCCAGCAGCTTATCCCAGATGAACACTGAAGCTTTCTTT. Its protein product is CASSLSQMNTEAFF.

The J gene is TRBJ1-4, the V gene TRBV5-8; D not certain. Germline CDR1 is SGHTS and CDR2 is YDEGEE. V shed 5 bases and J shed 0 bases, with 14 bases lying between them. The CDR3 spans 16 residues. DNA of the CDR3: TGTGCCAGCAGTTCCGGCCCAGATGCAACTAATGAAAAACTGTTTTTT. Its translation: CASSSGPDATNEKLFF.